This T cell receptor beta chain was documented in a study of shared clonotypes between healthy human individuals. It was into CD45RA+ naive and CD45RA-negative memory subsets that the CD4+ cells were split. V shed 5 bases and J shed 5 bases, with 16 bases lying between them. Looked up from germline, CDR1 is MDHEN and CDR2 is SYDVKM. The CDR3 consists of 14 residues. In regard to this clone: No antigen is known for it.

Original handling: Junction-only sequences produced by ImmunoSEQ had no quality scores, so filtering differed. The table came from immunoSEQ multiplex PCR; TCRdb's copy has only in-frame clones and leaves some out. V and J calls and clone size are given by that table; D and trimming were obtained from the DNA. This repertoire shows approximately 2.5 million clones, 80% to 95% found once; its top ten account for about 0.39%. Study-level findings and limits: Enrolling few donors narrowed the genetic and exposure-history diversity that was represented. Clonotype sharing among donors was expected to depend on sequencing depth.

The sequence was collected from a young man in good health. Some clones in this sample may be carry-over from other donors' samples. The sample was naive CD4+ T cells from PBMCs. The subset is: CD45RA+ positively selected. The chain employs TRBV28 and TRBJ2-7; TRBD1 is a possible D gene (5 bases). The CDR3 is CASSPPGRVHEQYF. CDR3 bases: TGTGCCAGCAGTCCGCCCGGCAGGGTCCACGAGCAGTACTTC.